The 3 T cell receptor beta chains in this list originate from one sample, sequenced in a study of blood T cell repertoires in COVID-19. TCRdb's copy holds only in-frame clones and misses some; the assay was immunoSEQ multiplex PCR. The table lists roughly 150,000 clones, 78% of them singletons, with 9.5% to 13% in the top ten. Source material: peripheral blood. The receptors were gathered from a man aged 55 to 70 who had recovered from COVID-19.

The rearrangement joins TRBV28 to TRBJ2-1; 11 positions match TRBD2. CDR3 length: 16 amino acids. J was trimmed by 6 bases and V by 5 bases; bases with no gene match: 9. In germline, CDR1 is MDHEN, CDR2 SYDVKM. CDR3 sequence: CASSLLTSGTGNEQFF. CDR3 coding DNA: TGTGCCAGCAGTCTCCTGACTAGCGGGACCGGCAATGAGCAGTTCTTC.

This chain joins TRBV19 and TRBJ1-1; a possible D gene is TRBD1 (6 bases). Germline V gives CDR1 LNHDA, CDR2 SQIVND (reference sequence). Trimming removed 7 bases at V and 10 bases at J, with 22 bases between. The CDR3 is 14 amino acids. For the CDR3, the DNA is TGTGCCAGTACCTATAGGTCTGGGGGCGCGGGAGCTTTCTTT. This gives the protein CASTYRSGGAGAFF.

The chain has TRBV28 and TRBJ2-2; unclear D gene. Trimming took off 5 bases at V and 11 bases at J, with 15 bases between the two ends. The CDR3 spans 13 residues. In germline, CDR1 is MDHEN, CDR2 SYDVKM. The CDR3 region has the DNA TGTGCCAGCAGTACTCTTCGGGTCTCCGAGCTGTTTTTT. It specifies CASSTLRVSELFF.